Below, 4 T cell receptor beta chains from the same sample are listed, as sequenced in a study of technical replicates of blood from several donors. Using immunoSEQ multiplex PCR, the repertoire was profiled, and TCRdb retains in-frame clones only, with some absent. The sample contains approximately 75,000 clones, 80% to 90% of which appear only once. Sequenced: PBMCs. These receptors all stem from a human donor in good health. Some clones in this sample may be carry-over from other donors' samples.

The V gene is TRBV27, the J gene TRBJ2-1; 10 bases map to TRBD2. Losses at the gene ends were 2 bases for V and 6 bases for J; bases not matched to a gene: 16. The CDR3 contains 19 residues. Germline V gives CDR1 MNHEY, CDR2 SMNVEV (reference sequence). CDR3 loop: CASSLTRTVTASGSNEQFF. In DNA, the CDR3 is TGTGCCAGCAGTTTAACCAGGACCGTAACGGCTAGCGGGAGCAATGAGCAGTTCTTC.

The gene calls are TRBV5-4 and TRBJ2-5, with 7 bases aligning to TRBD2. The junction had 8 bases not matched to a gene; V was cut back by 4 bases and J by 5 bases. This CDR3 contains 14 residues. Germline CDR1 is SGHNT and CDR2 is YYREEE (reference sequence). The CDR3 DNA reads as TGTGCCAGCAGCCCGGGGGGTAGTCGGGAGACCCAGTACTTC. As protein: CASSPGGSRETQYF.

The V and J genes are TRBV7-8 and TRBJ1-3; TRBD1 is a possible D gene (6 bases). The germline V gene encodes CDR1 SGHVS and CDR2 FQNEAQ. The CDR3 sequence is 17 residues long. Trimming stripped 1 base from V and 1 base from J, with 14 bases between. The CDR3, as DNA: TGTGCCAGCAGCTTAGTCTCTGGGGGCAATTCTGGAAACACCATATATTTT. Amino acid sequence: CASSLVSGGNSGNTIYF.

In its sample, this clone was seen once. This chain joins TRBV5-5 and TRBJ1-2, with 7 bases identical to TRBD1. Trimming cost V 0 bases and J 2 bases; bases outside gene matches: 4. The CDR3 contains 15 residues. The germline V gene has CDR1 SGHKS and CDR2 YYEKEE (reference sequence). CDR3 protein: CASSLVGQTNYGYTF. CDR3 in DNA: TGTGCCAGCAGCTTGGTGGGACAGACCAACTATGGCTACACCTTC. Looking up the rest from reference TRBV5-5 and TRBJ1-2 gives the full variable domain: DAGVTQSPTHLIKTRGQQVTLRCSPISGHKSVSWYQQVLGQGPQFIFQYYEKEERGRGNFPDRFSARQFPNYSSELNVNALLLGDSALYLCASSLVGQTNYGYTFGSGTRLTVV.